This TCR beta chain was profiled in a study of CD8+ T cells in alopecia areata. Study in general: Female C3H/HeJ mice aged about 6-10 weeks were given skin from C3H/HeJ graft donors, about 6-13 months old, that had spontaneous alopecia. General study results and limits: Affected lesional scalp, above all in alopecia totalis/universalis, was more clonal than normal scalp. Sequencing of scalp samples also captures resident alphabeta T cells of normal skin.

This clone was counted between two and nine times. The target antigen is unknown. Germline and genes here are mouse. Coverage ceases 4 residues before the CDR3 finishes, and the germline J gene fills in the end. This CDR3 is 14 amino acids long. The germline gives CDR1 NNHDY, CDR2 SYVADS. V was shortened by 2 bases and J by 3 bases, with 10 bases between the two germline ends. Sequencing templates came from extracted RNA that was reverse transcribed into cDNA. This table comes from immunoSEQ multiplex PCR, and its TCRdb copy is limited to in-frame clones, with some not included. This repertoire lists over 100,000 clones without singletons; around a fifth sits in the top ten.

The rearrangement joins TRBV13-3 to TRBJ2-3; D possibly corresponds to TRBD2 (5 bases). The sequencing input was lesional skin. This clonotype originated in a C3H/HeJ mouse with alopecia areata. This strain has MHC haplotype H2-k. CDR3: CASSEWGRAETLYF. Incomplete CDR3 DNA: TGTGCCAGCAGTGAGTGGGGTCGCGCAGAA.